A selection of T cell receptor beta chains follows, all from one sample in a study of cytomegalovirus exposure and HLA in healthy donors. Profiled with immunoSEQ multiplex PCR; TCRdb holds only in-frame clones, not every one. This table has 90,000 to 140,000 clones, 60% to 85% appearing once. The sequencing sample was made of PBMCs. Every receptor here comes from a woman between 40 and 50 years old in good health and CMV-seropositive. Each CDR3 is given with its conserved first and last residue. D genes are given only for firm matches.

j_call | d_call | v_call | cdr3_nt | cdr3_aa
TRBJ2-5 | . | TRBV4-3 | TGCGCCAGCAGCCAAGAGTGGTCCTTGAACGGGGAGCAAGAGACCCAGTACTTC | CASSQEWSLNGEQETQYF
TRBJ2-2 | TRBD2 | TRBV5-6 | TGTGCCAGCAGCTTCCTAGCGGTAATGGGGACCGGGGAGCTGTTTTTT | CASSFLAVMGTGELFF
TRBJ1-1 | . | TRBV14 | TGTGCCAGCAGCCGCCAGGCCTCTGAAGCTTTCTTT | CASSRQASEAFF
TRBJ2-7 | . | TRBV5-4 | TGTGCCAGCAGTTCGAGTACAGGGCGAAACGAGCAGTACTTC | CASSSSTGRNEQYF
TRBJ2-3 | TRBD1 | TRBV6-5 | TGTGCCAGCATTAACTCGATGCGGACAGGCCGGGATACGCAGTATTTT | CASINSMRTGRDTQYF
TRBJ2-1 | TRBD1 | TRBV5-1 | TGCGCCAGCAGCTTACAGGGGGCGAATGAGCAGTTCTTC | CASSLQGANEQFF
TRBJ2-3 | . | TRBV19 | TGTGCCAGTAGTATTGCAGGGCCGTGGACAGATACGCAGTATTTT | CASSIAGPWTDTQYF
TRBJ2-3 | . | TRBV21-1 | TGTGCCAGCAGCAAAAGCGGGACAGGGGTAACCTTTAGCACAGATACGCAGTATTTT | CASSKSGTGVTFSTDTQYF
TRBJ1-5 | . | TRBV15 | TGTGCCACCGGAGACAGTGACAATAGCAATCAGCCCCAGCATTTT | CATGDSDNSNQPQHF
TRBJ2-1 | TRBD2 | TRBV10-3 | TGTGCCACCCAACTAGCGGGAGGGCCTGGTGAGCAGTTCTTC | CATQLAGGPGEQFF